This T cell receptor (beta chain) emerged from a study of shared clonotypes between healthy human individuals. The V gene's germline CDR1 is SGHKS and CDR2 YYEKEE (reference sequence). The CDR3 runs 16 residues. J lost 7 bases, V lost 2 bases, and 11 bases had no gene match. Some clones are missing from TCRdb's copy, which holds only in-frame ones; the method was immunoSEQ multiplex PCR. The repertoire consists of 2 million to 3 million clones, with approximately 94% occurring once and the leading ten covering roughly 0.13%. All the donors were Caucasian adults who lived in Nashville, Tennessee. Sequencing used naive CD4+ T cells sorted from blood. Subset reported: CD45RA+ positively selected. The receptor comes from a man aged 18 to 35 in good health. V usage is TRBV5-5 and J usage is TRBJ2-1; 8 bases agree with TRBD1. The CDR3 reads CASSFVAGQGHNEQFF. In DNA form, the CDR3 reads TGTGCCAGCAGCTTTGTTGCCGGACAGGGCCATAATGAGCAGTTCTTC.